This record looks at one T cell receptor (beta chain) sequence and its context. Its antigen remains unknown. TCRdb reprocessed the 5' RACE reads with MiXCR, giving one entry per CDR3 protein. The sample includes under 600,000 distinct CDR3 sequences, roughly 21% seen only once; the top ten take about 8.4%. From germline, CDR1 is SQVTM and CDR2 ANQGSEA. The V gene lost 4 bases and the J gene lost 10 bases, with 11 bases spanning the gap. The CDR3 has 11 residues. The data are from a study of T-cell memory formation after mild COVID-19. Study in general: Across donors, TCR clusters were largely donor specific. Findings and limits, study-wide: Largely, contracting CD4+ clones fell within CM and EM, and contracting CD8+ clones within EMRA. Second-wave clones with a day 37 peak had unconfirmed SARS-CoV-2 specificity.

This chain connects TRBV29-1 to TRBJ2-1; D remains unclear. Material for sequencing was PBMCs or a T cell subset sorted from them (not recorded which). The receptor was isolated from an adult woman who had mild COVID-19 (a few samples of this study predate the infection). Cell type and time point are not known. CDR3 DNA: TGCAGCGTTGTTAGGGCAGCGGAGCAGTTCTTC. It codes for CSVVRAAEQFF.